The rows below give T cell receptor beta chains drawn from one sample of a study of radiation and T cells in renal cell carcinoma. Generated by immunoSEQ multiplex PCR, the TCRdb table keeps only in-frame clones and is missing some. Among some 150,000 clones listed, roughly 90% were seen once. Sample: blood, taken from a patient whose treatment included radiotherapy and nephrectomy. The receptors come from a woman between 50 and 59 years old with renal cell carcinoma. CDR3s include the opening cysteine and the closing phenylalanine or tryptophan. The D gene is left open where the match is weak. A row's size may be missing; if present it is once, few, many or a size class.

v_gene: TRBV6-4
abundance: -
d_gene: -
j_gene: TRBJ2-3
CDR3nt: TGTGCCAGAAGGTCGGCGGATACGCAGTATTTT
CDR3aa: CARRSADTQYF

v_gene: TRBV6-5
abundance: -
d_gene: -
j_gene: TRBJ1-3
CDR3nt: TGTGCCAGCAGTTACTCGGGGGACTCTGGAAACACCATATATTTT
CDR3aa: CASSYSGDSGNTIYF

v_gene: TRBV9
abundance: once
d_gene: -
j_gene: TRBJ1-5
CDR3nt: TGTGCCAGCAGCGTAGATCCCTCCGGAAATCAGCCCCAGCATTTT
CDR3aa: CASSVDPSGNQPQHF

v_gene: TRBV5-1
abundance: once
d_gene: -
j_gene: TRBJ2-1
CDR3nt: TGCGCCAGCAGACCCACCCGGGTTGGGAATGAGCAGTTCTTC
CDR3aa: CASRPTRVGNEQFF

v_gene: TRBV11-2
abundance: -
d_gene: -
j_gene: TRBJ2-7
CDR3nt: TGTGCCAGCAGCAAAAGGGGTAGCGGAGGCCTCATGCAGTACTTC
CDR3aa: CASSKRGSGGLMQYF

v_gene: TRBV29-1
abundance: -
d_gene: -
j_gene: TRBJ1-5
CDR3nt: TGCAGCGTTGGGGGGACTAGCAATCAGCCCCAGCATTTT
CDR3aa: CSVGGTSNQPQHF

v_gene: TRBV7-2
abundance: -
d_gene: -
j_gene: TRBJ2-7
CDR3nt: TGTGCCAGCAGCTTAGCGGCGGGGCCCTACGAGCAGTACTTC
CDR3aa: CASSLAAGPYEQYF

v_gene: TRBV5-1
abundance: -
d_gene: -
j_gene: TRBJ1-1
CDR3nt: TGCGCCAGCAGCCCGGGTACAGGGAACACTGAAGCTTTCTTT
CDR3aa: CASSPGTGNTEAFF

v_gene: TRBV5-1
abundance: -
d_gene: TRBD1
j_gene: TRBJ2-7
CDR3nt: TGCGCCAGCAGCATTCAGGGGGCGGCCGAGCAGTACTTC
CDR3aa: CASSIQGAAEQYF

v_gene: TRBV28
abundance: -
d_gene: -
j_gene: TRBJ1-2
CDR3nt: TGTGCCAGCAGTTCGACAGCCACCTATGGCTACACCTTC
CDR3aa: CASSSTATYGYTF

v_gene: TRBV7-2
abundance: -
d_gene: -
j_gene: TRBJ1-2
CDR3nt: TGTGCCAGCAGCATTACCGGGACGTTTGGCTACACCTTC
CDR3aa: CASSITGTFGYTF

v_gene: TRBV10-1
abundance: -
d_gene: -
j_gene: TRBJ2-7
CDR3nt: TGCGCCAGCGGGGAATCCGGGGCCTACGAGCAGTACTTC
CDR3aa: CASGESGAYEQYF

v_gene: TRBV18
abundance: -
d_gene: -
j_gene: TRBJ2-1
CDR3nt: TGTGCCAGCTCACTAAAAGGGCCCCCAGGTGAGCAGTTCTTC
CDR3aa: CASSLKGPPGEQFF

v_gene: TRBV4-2
abundance: -
d_gene: TRBD1
j_gene: TRBJ2-5
CDR3nt: TGTGCCAGCAGCCATCTCCCGGGACAGGACCAAGAGACCCAGTACTTC
CDR3aa: CASSHLPGQDQETQYF

v_gene: TRBV5-1
abundance: -
d_gene: -
j_gene: TRBJ1-1
CDR3nt: TGCGCCAGCAGGACGGGGGCCGAGAACACTGAAGCTTTCTTT
CDR3aa: CASRTGAENTEAFF

v_gene: TRBV28
abundance: -
d_gene: -
j_gene: TRBJ1-5
CDR3nt: TGTGCCAGCAGTCCTCCCCCCGAAACTGGGATATTCAGCAATCAGCCCCAGCATTTT
CDR3aa: CASSPPPETGIFSNQPQHF